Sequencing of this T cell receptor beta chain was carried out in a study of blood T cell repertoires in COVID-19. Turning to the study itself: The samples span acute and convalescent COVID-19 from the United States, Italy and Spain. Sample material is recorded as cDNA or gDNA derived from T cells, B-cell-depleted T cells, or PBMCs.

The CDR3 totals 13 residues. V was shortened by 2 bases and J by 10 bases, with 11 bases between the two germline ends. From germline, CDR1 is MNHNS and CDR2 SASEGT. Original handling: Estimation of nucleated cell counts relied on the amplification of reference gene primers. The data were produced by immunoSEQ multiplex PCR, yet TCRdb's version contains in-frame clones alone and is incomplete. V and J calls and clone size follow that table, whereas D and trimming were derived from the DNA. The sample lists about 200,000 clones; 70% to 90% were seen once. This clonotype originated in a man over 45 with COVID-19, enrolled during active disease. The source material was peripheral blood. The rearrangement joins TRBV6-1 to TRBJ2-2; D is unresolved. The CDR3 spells CASSEITVAELFF. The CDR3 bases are TGTGCCAGCAGTGAAATCACCGTAGCGGAGCTGTTTTTT.